This passage covers 21 T cell receptor beta chains from one sample sequenced in a study of blood T cell repertoires in COVID-19. Only in-frame clones appear in the TCRdb table, and some are missing; sequencing was by immunoSEQ multiplex PCR. Seen here are about 380,000 clones, about 89% observed once, and the top ten hold 1.3%. The material sequenced was PBMCs or T cells enriched from blood (not recorded which). The receptors shown here come from a man aged 25 to 40 who had recovered from COVID-19.

The chain employs TRBV27 and TRBJ1-5, with 7 bases lining up with TRBD1. Germline trimming cut 5 bases from V and 7 bases from J; bases unmatched to any gene: 8. CDR3 size: 14 residues. In germline, CDR1 is MNHEY, CDR2 SMNVEV (reference sequence). The CDR3 sequence is CASSKDRVRQPQHF. Here the CDR3 DNA reads TGTGCCAGCAGTAAAGACAGGGTAAGGCAGCCCCAGCATTTT.

The V and J genes are TRBV20-1 and TRBJ1-3, with TRBD1 identical over 8 bases. After removal of 3 bases from V and 3 bases from J, the junction contained 1 base not matched to a gene. Germline CDR1 DFQATT, CDR2 SNEGSKA (reference sequence). The CDR3 runs 13 residues. As DNA, the CDR3 is TGCAGTGCTAGTGACAGGGGTGGAAACACCATATATTTT. This sequence encodes CSASDRGGNTIYF.

This clone has only a few counts. CDR3: CASSRGTSGAWREQYF. CDR3 sequence (DNA): TGCGCCAGCAGCCGAGGCACTAGCGGGGCTTGGAGGGAGCAGTACTTC. The V gene is TRBV10-1, the J gene TRBJ2-7, with 10 positions matching TRBD2. V shed 6 bases and J 7 bases; nucleotides not matched to a gene: 15. Germline V gives CDR1 WNHNN, CDR2 SYGVQD (reference sequence). CDR3 length: 16 residues.

The V and J genes are TRBV4-2 and TRBJ2-5; D is undetermined. Trimming cost V 1 base and J 0 bases, with 12 bases left between them. CDR3 length equals 16 residues. Germline loops: CDR1 LGHNA, CDR2 YNFKEQ. The CDR3 loop is CASSQGILLNQETQYF. The DNA for the CDR3 is TGTGCCAGCAGCCAAGGAATACTTCTTAACCAAGAGACCCAGTACTTC.

The chain is built from TRBV11-3 and TRBJ2-5; D not certain. V was cut by 1 base and J by 2 bases, with 5 bases left in between. Germline CDR1 SGHNT, CDR2 YENEEA. The CDR3 extends over 13 amino acids. In DNA, the CDR3 is TGTGCCAGCAGCTTAGCTGTTCAAGAGACCCAGTACTTC. It codes for CASSLAVQETQYF. Combining the CDR3 with reference TRBV11-3 and TRBJ2-5 gives the whole variable domain EAGVVQSPRYKIIEKKQPVAFWCNPISGHNTLYWYLQNLGQGPELLIRYENEEAVDDSQLPKDRFSAERLKGVDSTLKIQPAELGDSAVYLCASSLAVQETQYFGPGTRLLVL.

This sequence joins TRBV7-2 and TRBJ2-7; no definite D call. Germline V CDR1 and CDR2: SGHTA, FQGNSA. The CDR3 contains 11 residues. Trimming took off 5 bases at V and 3 bases at J, with 5 bases between the two ends. The CDR3 nucleotides are TGTGCCAGCAGCCCGAGCTACGAGCAGTACTTC. Amino acid sequence: CASSPSYEQYF.

This chain links TRBV5-1 with TRBJ1-1; the D gene is possibly TRBD1 (5 bases). V was shortened by 0 bases and J by 5 bases, with 11 bases between the two germline ends. The length of the CDR3 is 14 residues. CDR1 and CDR2 from the germline V gene are SGHRS and YFSETQ. The CDR3: CASSLAAGSTEAFF. CDR3 bases: TGCGCCAGCAGCTTGGCCGCAGGGTCGACTGAAGCTTTCTTT.

The chain employs TRBV18 and TRBJ2-5, with unresolved D. The ends were cut back, 3 bases at V and 2 bases at J, with 10 bases in the middle. CDR1 is KGHSH and CDR2 is LQKENI in the germline V gene. This CDR3 spans 14 amino acids. CDR3 nucleotides: TGTGCCAGCTCACCTGCCGGGTCGCAAGAGACCCAGTACTTC. The encoded protein is CASSPAGSQETQYF.

The chain recombines TRBV4-3 with TRBJ2-3; no definite D call. The V gene's germline CDR1 is LGHNA and CDR2 YSLEER. The CDR3 is made up of 13 amino acids. V dropped 8 bases and J dropped 4 bases, with 13 bases sitting between them. The CDR3 sequence: CASAIARSDTQYF. The CDR3 DNA follows: TGCGCCAGCGCCATCGCCAGATCAGATACGCAGTATTTT.

This clone was counted a few times. This chain uses TRBV27 with TRBJ1-2, with a tentative D call TRBD1 (6 bases). The length of the CDR3 is 15 residues. CDR1 and CDR2 from the germline V gene are MNHEY and SMNVEV (reference sequence). The V and J ends lost 5 bases and 11 bases respectively, with 24 bases between them. CDR3 nucleotide sequence: TGTGCCAGCAGTCCGCTCGGGGGGGGGCTTTTATTTTACACCTTC. Protein product: CASSPLGGGLLFYTF.

J is TRBJ1-5 and V is TRBV9; D is uncertain. CDR1 and CDR2 from the germline V gene are SGDLS and YYNGEE. The CDR3 sequence is 16 residues long. Trimming shortened V by 0 bases and J by 0 bases, and 10 bases separated the two germline ends. The CDR3 is CASSVGPGYSNQPQHF. The CDR3 DNA follows: TGTGCCAGCAGCGTAGGGCCAGGATATAGCAATCAGCCCCAGCATTTT.

The J gene is TRBJ1-2, the V gene TRBV5-4, with TRBD1 as a possible D gene (5 bases). Germline CDR1 reads SGHNT; CDR2 reads YYREEE (reference sequence). The CDR3 contains 14 residues. The V end was cut by 0 bases, the J end by 3 bases, with 9 bases between. CDR3 sequence: CASSLVRADYGYTF. The CDR3 nucleotides are TGTGCCAGCAGCTTGGTCAGGGCGGACTATGGCTACACCTTC.

The chain employs TRBV20-1 and TRBJ1-1; 8 nucleotides line up with TRBD1. The germline V gene has CDR1 DFQATT and CDR2 SNEGSKA (reference sequence). After removal of 5 bases from V and 11 bases from J, the junction contained 7 bases not matched to a gene. This CDR3 has 11 residues. CDR3 sequence: CSASGGTGAFF. The CDR3 nucleotides are TGCAGTGCTTCAGGGGGCACGGGGGCTTTCTTT.

The chain joins TRBV12-5 to TRBJ2-2; TRBD2 is a possible D gene (7 bases). Germline V lookup: CDR1 LGHNT, CDR2 FRNRAP. Trimming pared 5 bases from V and 4 bases from J, leaving 8 bases between. The CDR3 sequence is 13 residues long. The CDR3 here is CASGGGATGELFF. The CDR3 nucleotides read TGTGCTAGTGGTGGGGGGGCCACCGGGGAGCTGTTTTTT.

The gene calls are TRBV9 and TRBJ2-2; 7 bases match TRBD1. This CDR3 comprises 16 residues. Germline CDR1 and CDR2: SGDLS and YYNGEE. Trimming cost V 0 bases and J 0 bases; bases outside gene matches: 2. Here the CDR3 reads CASSVGTGPNTGELFF. CDR3 in DNA: TGTGCCAGCAGCGTAGGGACAGGACCGAACACCGGGGAGCTGTTTTTT.

The V call is TRBV2, the J call TRBJ1-5; D is uncertain. With 3 bases removed from V and 3 bases from J, the gap between germline ends came to 9 bases. Germline lookup yields CDR1 SNHLY and CDR2 FYNNEI. The CDR3 sequence is 14 residues long. The CDR3 protein is CASSDPDFNQPQHF. The CDR3, as DNA: TGTGCCAGCAGTGACCCAGATTTCAATCAGCCCCAGCATTTT.

The CDR3 loop is CASSLRTGGANEKLFF. Written as DNA, the CDR3 is TGTGCCAGCAGCCTGAGAACAGGGGGCGCTAATGAAAAACTGTTTTTT. The V and J genes are TRBV3-1 (or the pseudogene TRBV3-2) and TRBJ1-4; 9 bases are shared with TRBD1. Per the germline V gene, CDR1 is LGHDT and CDR2 is YNNKEL (reference sequence). The CDR3 runs 16 residues. V dropped 4 bases and J dropped 3; count of bases not matched to a gene: 6.

The rearrangement links TRBV5-1 to TRBJ1-1, with no clear D. Trimming pared 4 bases from V and 0 bases from J, leaving 13 bases between. The CDR3 contains 15 residues. Looked up from germline, CDR1 is SGHRS and CDR2 is YFSETQ. The CDR3 nucleotides are TGCGCCAGCAGCCTGCAGAGGAGCATGAACACTGAAGCTTTCTTT. Translated: CASSLQRSMNTEAFF.

The chain links TRBV20-1 to TRBJ1-4; D remains ambiguous. Trimming cost V 3 bases and J 3 bases, with 20 bases left between them. Germline assignment: CDR1 DFQATT and CDR2 SNEGSKA (reference sequence). This CDR3 region has 17 residues. In nucleotides, the CDR3 is TGCAGTGCTAGTCAAGCCGGGATCGGGCGGGCTAATGAAAAACTGTTTTTT. This sequence encodes CSASQAGIGRANEKLFF.

The genes are TRBV3-1 (or the pseudogene TRBV3-2) and TRBJ2-3; 11 bases are a match to TRBD2. CDR3 length: 17 residues. J lost 4 bases, V lost 1 base, and 7 bases had no gene match. Germline V lookup: CDR1 LGHDT, CDR2 YNNKEL (reference sequence). The CDR3 protein is CASSQGFTSGGSDTQYF. The CDR3 DNA reads as TGTGCCAGCAGCCAAGGGTTCACTAGCGGGGGCTCAGATACGCAGTATTTT.

CDR3 amino acids: CASSLEFSGGVNTYEQYF. CDR3 bases: TGTGCCAGCAGCTTAGAATTTAGCGGGGGGGTCAACACCTACGAGCAGTACTTC. This chain joins TRBV7-9 and TRBJ2-7; 11 nucleotides match TRBD2. CDR3 length: 18 amino acids. Germline CDR1 and CDR2: SEHNR and FQNEAQ (reference sequence). V trimming: 1 base; J trimming: 2 bases; junction bases outside the gene matches: 10.